This entry lists 11 T cell receptor beta chains sequenced from one sample in a study of blood T cell repertoires in COVID-19. Generated by immunoSEQ multiplex PCR, the TCRdb table keeps only in-frame clones and is missing some. The sample contains about 300,000 clones, 85% to 90% of which appear only once. Specimen: PBMCs or T cells enriched from blood (not recorded which). The receptors derive from a man in his thirties or forties who had recovered from COVID-19.

CDR3 sequence reads: CASSDLPTFYEQYF. CDR3 nucleotide sequence: TGTGCCAGCAGTGACCTCCCGACTTTCTACGAGCAGTACTTC. J is TRBJ2-7 and V is TRBV6-1; no clear D gene. The V and J ends lost 3 bases and 3 bases respectively, with 12 bases between them. The CDR3 loop spans 14 amino acids. Germline V gene sequence: CDR1 MNHNS, CDR2 SASEGT.

This clone appeared a single time. The chain couples TRBV15 to TRBJ1-2; D not resolved. V was trimmed by 0 bases and J by 8 bases, leaving 13 bases between them. The CDR3 is made up of 14 amino acids. Germline lookup yields CDR1 LNHNV and CDR2 YYDKDF (reference sequence). CDR3 in DNA: TGTGCCACCAGCAGAGAGGGCGGGCCATACGGCTACACCTTC. It specifies CATSREGGPYGYTF.

The chain uses TRBV7-9 and TRBJ2-5; D unresolved. CDR3 length: 14 residues. Looked up from germline, CDR1 is SEHNR and CDR2 is FQNEAQ (reference sequence). V was cut by 5 bases and J by 5 bases, with 15 bases left in between. This CDR3 is CASSTYPRLETQYF. The CDR3 DNA follows: TGTGCCAGCAGCACCTATCCGAGGCTGGAGACCCAGTACTTC.

The CDR3 sequence is CASSLSKVQGTALTF. Written as DNA, the CDR3 is TGTGCCAGCAGCTTATCGAAAGTACAGGGAACGGCTCTCACCTTC. This rearrangement joins TRBV7-9 to TRBJ1-2; a possible D gene is TRBD1 (6 bases). V was shortened by 2 bases and J by 13 bases, with 23 bases between the two germline ends. The CDR3 length is 15 residues. Germline assignment: CDR1 SEHNR and CDR2 FQNEAQ (reference sequence).

The rearrangement links TRBV2 to TRBJ1-2; D is possibly TRBD1 (5 bases). V lost 10 bases and J lost 4, with 25 bases in between. The CDR3 has 16 residues. Germline CDR1 is SNHLY and CDR2 is FYNNEI. CDR3 sequence (DNA): TGTGCCACCGAGGAGGGGAGGGGAGTCCCTACCTATGGCTACACCTTC. Its translation is CATEEGRGVPTYGYTF.

This clone was observed once. The chain is built from TRBV2 and TRBJ1-5, with 10 nucleotides matching TRBD1. The CDR3 has 15 amino acids. V was clipped by 6 bases and J by 2 bases; unmatched bases: 4. Germline V gene sequence: CDR1 SNHLY, CDR2 FYNNEI. The CDR3 region is CASRPGTGGNQPQHF. CDR3 sequence (DNA): TGTGCCAGCAGACCCGGGACAGGGGGCAATCAGCCCCAGCATTTT. The whole variable domain, filled in from reference TRBV2 and TRBJ1-5, reads EPEVTQTPSHQVTQMGQEVILRCVPISNHLYFYWYRQILGQKVEFLVSFYNNEISEKSEIFDDQFSVERPDGSNFTLKIRSTKLEDSAMYFCASRPGTGGNQPQHFGDGTRLSIL.

Many counts were recorded for this clone. Additional DNA sequences in this sample encode the identical CDR3. V gene TRBV19 combines with J gene TRBJ1-1, with a weak D call TRBD1 (5 bases). Looked up from germline, CDR1 is LNHDA and CDR2 is SQIVND (reference sequence). This CDR3 is built from 13 residues. Deletions cut 6 bases from V and 3 bases from J, with 11 bases between. As DNA, the CDR3 is TGTGCCAGTAGCCCCAGGGTGGACACTGAAGCTTTCTTT. This sequence encodes CASSPRVDTEAFF.

This chain links TRBV24-1 with TRBJ1-2; 12 bases line up with TRBD1. Germline-derived CDR1 and CDR2 are KGHDR and SFDVKD. CDR3 length: 15 amino acids. Trimming removed 4 bases from V and 8 bases from J; junction bases left unmatched: 7. CDR3 loop: CATSETGTGGAGYTF. CDR3 in DNA: TGTGCCACCAGTGAGACTGGGACAGGGGGCGCCGGCTACACCTTC.

The V and J genes are TRBV5-1 and TRBJ2-2; tentatively, D is TRBD2 (5 bases). V was cut by 0 bases and J by 5 bases, with 8 bases left in between. The germline V gene encodes CDR1 SGHRS and CDR2 YFSETQ. CDR3 length equals 14 residues. CDR3 in DNA: TGCGCCAGCAGCTTGGGGACTTCTACCGGGGAGCTGTTTTTT. Translation gives CASSLGTSTGELFF.

In this sample, this clone turned up once. The rearrangement uses TRBV5-1 and TRBJ2-3, with TRBD1 as a possible D gene (5 bases). Germline assignment: CDR1 SGHRS and CDR2 YFSETQ. The germline V and J ends were trimmed by 3 bases and 1 base, with 12 bases remaining between them. There are 15 residues in the CDR3. CDR3 sequence (DNA): TGCGCCAGCAGCTCCCTCAGGGTCGGCACAGATACGCAGTATTTT. Protein: CASSSLRVGTDTQYF.

V gene TRBV11-2 combines with J gene TRBJ2-7; D is possibly TRBD2 (6 bases). Germline CDR1 reads SGHAT; CDR2 reads FQNNGV. V lost 0 bases, J lost 1 base, and 7 bases lay in between. The length of the CDR3 is 14 residues. The CDR3 is CASSLDGTSYEQYF. CDR3 DNA: TGTGCCAGCAGCTTAGATGGGACTTCCTACGAGCAGTACTTC.